Sequencing of this T cell receptor (beta chain) was carried out in a study of T cell repertoires in cytomegalovirus infection. Looking at the study overall: Public TCR beta signatures marked donors with CMV infection and the matching HLA.

Study results and caveats: Predominance within the ex vivo response was attributable to HLA-C-restricted CMV-specific TCR beta clonotypes. Carriers of CMV and the relevant HLA type were discriminated by public TCR beta frequency.

As concerns this clonotype: Its antigen is still unknown.

This CDR3 region has 13 residues. Trimming removed 5 bases at V and 5 bases at J, with 12 bases between. TCRdb used MiXCR to reprocess the reads, holding one entry per CDR3 protein. The sample has about half a million distinct CDR3 sequences, about 42% seen once; the top ten hold about 41%. Sequencing used cultured PBMCs, obtained from culture after CMV antigen stimulation. The clonotype originates from a human donor in good health (CMV status not recorded). Some clones in this sample may be carry-over from other donors' samples. This sequence joins TRBV12-3 or TRBV12-4 and TRBJ1-2, with D possibly being TRBD1 (6 bases). The DNA for the CDR3 is TGTGCCAGCAGTGCAGGGGAAGGGTATGGCTACACCTTC. This sequence encodes CASSAGEGYGYTF.